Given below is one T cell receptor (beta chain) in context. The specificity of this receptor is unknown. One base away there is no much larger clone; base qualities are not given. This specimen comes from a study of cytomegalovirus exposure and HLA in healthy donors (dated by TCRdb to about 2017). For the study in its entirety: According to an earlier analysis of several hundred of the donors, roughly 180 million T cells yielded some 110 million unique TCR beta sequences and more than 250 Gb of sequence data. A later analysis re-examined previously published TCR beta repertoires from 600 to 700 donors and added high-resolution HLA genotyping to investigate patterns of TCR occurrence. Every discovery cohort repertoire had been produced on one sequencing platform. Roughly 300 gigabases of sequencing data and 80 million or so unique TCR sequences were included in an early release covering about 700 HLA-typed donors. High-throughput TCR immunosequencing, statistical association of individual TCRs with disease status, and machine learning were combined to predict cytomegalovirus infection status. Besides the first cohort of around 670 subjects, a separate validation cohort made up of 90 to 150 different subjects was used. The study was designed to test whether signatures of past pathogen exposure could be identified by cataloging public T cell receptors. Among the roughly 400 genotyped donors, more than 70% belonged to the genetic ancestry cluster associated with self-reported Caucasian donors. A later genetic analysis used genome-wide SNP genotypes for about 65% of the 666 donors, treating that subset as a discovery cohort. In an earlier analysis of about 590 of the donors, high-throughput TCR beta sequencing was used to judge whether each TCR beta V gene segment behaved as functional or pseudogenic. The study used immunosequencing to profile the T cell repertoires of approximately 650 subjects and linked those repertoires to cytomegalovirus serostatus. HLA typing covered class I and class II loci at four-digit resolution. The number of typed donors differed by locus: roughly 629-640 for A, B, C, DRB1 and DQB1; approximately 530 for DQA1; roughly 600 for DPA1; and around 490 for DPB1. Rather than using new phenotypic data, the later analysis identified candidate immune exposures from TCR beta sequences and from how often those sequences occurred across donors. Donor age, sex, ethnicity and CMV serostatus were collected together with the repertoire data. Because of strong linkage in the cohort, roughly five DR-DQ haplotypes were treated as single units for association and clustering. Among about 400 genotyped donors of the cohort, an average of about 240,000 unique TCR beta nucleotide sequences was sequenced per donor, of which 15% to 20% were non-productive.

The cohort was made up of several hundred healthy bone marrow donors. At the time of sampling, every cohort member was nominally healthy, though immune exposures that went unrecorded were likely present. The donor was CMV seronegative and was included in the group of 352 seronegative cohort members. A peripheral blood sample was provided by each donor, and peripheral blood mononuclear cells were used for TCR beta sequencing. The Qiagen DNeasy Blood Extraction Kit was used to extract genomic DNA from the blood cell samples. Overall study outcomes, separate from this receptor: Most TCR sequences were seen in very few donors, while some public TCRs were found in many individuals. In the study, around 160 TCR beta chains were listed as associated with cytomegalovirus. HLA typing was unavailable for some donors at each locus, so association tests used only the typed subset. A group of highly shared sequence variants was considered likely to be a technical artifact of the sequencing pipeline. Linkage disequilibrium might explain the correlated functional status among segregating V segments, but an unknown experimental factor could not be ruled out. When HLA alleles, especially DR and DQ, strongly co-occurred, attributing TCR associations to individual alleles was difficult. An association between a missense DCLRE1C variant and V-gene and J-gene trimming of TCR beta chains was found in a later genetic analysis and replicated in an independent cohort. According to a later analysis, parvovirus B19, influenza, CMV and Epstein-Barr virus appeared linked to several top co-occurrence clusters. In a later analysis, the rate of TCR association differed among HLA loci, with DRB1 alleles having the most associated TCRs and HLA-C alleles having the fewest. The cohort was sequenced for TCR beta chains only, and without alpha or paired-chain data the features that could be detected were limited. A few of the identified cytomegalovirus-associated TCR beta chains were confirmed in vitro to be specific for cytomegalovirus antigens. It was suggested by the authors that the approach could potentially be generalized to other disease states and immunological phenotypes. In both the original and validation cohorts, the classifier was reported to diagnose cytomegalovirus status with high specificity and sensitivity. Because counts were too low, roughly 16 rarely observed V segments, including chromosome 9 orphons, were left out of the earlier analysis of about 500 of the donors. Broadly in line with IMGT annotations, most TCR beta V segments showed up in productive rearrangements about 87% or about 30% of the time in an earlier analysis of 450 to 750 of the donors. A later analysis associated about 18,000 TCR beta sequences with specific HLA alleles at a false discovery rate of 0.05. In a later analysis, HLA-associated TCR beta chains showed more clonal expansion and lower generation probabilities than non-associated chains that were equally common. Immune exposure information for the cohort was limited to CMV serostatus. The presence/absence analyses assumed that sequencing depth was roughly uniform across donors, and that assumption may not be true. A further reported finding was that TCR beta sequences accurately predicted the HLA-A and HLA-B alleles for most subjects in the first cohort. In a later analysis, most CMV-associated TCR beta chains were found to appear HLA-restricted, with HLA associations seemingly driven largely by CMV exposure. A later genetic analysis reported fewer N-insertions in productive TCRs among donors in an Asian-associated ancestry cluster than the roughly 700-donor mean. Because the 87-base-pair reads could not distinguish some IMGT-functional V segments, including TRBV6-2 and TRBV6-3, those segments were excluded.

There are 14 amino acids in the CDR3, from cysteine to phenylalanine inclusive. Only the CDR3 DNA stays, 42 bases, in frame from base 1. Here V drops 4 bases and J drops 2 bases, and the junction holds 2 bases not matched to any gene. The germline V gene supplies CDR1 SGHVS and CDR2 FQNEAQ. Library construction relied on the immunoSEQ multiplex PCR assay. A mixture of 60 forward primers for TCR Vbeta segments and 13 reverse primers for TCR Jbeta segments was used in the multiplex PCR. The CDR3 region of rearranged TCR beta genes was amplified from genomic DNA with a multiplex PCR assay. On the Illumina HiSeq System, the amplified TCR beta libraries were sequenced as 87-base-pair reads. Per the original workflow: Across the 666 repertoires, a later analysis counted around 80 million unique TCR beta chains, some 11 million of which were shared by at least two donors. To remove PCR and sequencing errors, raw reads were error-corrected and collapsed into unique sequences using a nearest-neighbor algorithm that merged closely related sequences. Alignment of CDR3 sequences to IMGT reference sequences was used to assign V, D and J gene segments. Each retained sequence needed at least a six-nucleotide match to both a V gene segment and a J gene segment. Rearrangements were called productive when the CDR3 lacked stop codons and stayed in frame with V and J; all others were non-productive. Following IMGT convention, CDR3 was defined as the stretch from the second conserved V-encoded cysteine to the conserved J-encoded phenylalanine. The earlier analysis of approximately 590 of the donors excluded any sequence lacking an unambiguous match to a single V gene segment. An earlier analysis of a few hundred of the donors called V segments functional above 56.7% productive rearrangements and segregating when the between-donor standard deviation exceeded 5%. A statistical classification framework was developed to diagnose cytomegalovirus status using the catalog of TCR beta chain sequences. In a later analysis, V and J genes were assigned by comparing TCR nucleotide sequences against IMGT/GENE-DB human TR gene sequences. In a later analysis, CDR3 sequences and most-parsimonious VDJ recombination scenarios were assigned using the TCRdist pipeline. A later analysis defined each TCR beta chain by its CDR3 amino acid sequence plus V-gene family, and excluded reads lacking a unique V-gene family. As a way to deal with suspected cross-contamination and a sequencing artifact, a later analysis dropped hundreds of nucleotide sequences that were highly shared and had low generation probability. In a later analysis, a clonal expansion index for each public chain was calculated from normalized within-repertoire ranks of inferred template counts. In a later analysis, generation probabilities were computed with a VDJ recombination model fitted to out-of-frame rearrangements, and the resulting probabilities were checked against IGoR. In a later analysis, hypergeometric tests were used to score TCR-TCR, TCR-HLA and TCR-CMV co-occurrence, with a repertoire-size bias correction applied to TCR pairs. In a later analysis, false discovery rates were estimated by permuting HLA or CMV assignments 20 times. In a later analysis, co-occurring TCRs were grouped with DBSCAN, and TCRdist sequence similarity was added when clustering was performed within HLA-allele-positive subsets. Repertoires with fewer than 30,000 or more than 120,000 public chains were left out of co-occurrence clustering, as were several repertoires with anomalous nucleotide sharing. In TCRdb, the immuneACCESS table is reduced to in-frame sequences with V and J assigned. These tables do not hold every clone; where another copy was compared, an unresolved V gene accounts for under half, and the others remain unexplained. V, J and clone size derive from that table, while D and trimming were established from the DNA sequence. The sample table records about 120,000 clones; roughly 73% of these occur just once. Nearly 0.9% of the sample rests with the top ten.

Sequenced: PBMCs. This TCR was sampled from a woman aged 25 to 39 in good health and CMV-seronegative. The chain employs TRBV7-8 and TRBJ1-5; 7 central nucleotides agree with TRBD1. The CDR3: CASSSTGRNQPQHF. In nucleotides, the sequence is TGTGCCAGCAGCTCGACAGGGCGCAATCAGCCCCAGCATTTT.